The present T cell receptor beta chain was sequenced within a study of blood T cell repertoires in COVID-19. Cohorts were assigned according to the clinical history that participants reported. The CDR3 covers 15 residues. Per germline, CDR1 SGHTA and CDR2 FQGTGA. Deletions cut 4 bases from V and 6 bases from J, with 15 bases between. Data came from immunoSEQ multiplex PCR; TCRdb stores just in-frame clones and leaves some out. The sample has more than 350,000 clones; roughly 84% are singletons. The chain couples TRBV7-3 to TRBJ2-2; weak D call: TRBD2 (6 bases). This receptor was taken from a woman aged 18-35 years who had been exposed to COVID-19. The specimen was PBMCs or T cells enriched from blood (not recorded which). The CDR3 DNA reads TGTGCCAGCAGCTGGCTTAGCGGAGGGGCCGGGGAGCTGTTTTTT. This gives the protein CASSWLSGGAGELFF. The full variable domain, rest sourced from reference TRBV7-3 and TRBJ2-2, is GAGVSQTPSNKVTEKGKYVELRCDPISGHTALYWYRQSLGQGPEFLIYFQGTGAADDSGLPNDRFFAVRPEGSVSTLKIQRTERGDSAVYLCASSWLSGGAGELFFGEGSRLTVL.